This T cell receptor (beta chain) derives from a study of a mutant IDH1 vaccine in newly diagnosed glioma. Study at large: A roughly 62% male, about 38% female split and a mean age of roughly 44 years characterized treated patients. Former treatment meant radiotherapy, temozolomide, or both; the majority had gotten both. Overall study findings and caveats: The occurrence of vaccine-induced immune responses was seen in around 92% of patients.

As regards this clone: Its antigen is currently unknown.

Germline trimming cut 4 bases from V and 0 bases from J; bases unmatched to any gene: 12. The CDR3 sequence is 18 residues long. Germline V lookup: CDR1 MNHNS, CDR2 SASEGT. Measured with immunoSEQ multiplex PCR; TCRdb has only the in-frame clones, and not every one. There are over 45,000 clones in the sample; more than 85% occur only once, and roughly 2.5% lies in the top ten. Time point here: baseline, week 1 (first vaccination visit). Treatment described: pre-vaccination baseline after standard-of-care therapy. In every donor, the tumor was a new WHO grade 3 or 4 IDH1-mutant, ATRX-lost astrocytoma. Sample: PBMCs, taken from a glioma patient treated with radiotherapy, temozolomide or both. This TCR derives from a man between 45 and 60 years old with glioma. J is TRBJ1-1 and V is TRBV6-1, with 9 bases that match TRBD1. The CDR3 DNA follows: TGTGCCAGCAGTGGGACTAAAAGGACAGGGGACTTGAACACTGAAGCTTTCTTT. Protein: CASSGTKRTGDLNTEAFF.